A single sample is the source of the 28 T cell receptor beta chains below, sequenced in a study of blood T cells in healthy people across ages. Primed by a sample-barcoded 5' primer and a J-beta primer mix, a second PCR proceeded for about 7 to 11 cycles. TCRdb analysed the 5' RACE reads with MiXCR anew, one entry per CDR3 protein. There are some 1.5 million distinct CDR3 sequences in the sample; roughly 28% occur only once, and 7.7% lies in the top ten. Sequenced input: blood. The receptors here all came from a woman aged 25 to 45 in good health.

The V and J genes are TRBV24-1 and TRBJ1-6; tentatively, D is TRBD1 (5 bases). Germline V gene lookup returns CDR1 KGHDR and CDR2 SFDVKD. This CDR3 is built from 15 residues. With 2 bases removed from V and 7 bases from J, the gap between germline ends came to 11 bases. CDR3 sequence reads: CATSDWGGHNSPLHF. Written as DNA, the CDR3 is TGTGCCACCAGTGATTGGGGGGGTCACAATTCACCCCTCCACTTT.

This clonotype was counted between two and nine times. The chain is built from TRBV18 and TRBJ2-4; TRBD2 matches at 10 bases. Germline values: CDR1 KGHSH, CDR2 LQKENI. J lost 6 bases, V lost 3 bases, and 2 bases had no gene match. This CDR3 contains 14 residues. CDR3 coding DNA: TGTGCCAGCTCACCTACTAGCGGGGTAAACATTCAGTACTTC. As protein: CASSPTSGVNIQYF. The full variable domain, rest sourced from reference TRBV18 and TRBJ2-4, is NAGVMQNPRHLVRRRGQEARLRCSPMKGHSHVYWYRQLPEEGLKFMVYLQKENIIDESGMPKERFSAEFPKEGPSILRIQQVVRGDSAAYFCASSPTSGVNIQYFGAGTRLSVL.

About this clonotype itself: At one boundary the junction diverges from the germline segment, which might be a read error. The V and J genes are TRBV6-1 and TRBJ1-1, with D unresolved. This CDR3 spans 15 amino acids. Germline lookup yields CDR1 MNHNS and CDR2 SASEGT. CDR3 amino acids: CASSELRGTNAEAFF. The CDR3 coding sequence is TGTGCCAGCAGTGAACTACGGGGTACGAACGCTGAAGCTTTCTTT.

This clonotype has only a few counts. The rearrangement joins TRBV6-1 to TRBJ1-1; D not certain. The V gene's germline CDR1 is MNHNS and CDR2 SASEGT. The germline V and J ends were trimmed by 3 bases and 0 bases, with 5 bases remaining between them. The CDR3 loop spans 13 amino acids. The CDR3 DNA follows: TGTGCCAGCAGTGACAAAATGAACACTGAAGCTTTCTTT. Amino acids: CASSDKMNTEAFF.

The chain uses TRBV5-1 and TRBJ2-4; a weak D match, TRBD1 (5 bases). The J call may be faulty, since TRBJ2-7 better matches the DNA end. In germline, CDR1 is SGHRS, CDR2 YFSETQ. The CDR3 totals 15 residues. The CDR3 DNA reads TGCGCCAGCAGCTTGGCAAGGGGCGCAGGCTACGAGCAGTACTTC. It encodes CASSLARGAGYEQYF.

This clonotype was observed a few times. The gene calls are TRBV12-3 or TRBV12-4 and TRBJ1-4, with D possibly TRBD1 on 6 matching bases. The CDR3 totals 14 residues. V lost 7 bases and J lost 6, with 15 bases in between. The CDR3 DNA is TGTGCCAGCACTAAAAACAGGGCTGATGAAAAACTGTTTTTT. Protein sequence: CASTKNRADEKLFF.

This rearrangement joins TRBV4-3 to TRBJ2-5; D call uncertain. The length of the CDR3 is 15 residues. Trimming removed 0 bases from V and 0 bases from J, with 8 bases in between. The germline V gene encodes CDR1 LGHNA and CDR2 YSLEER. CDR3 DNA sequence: TGCGCCAGCAGCCAAGATCTAACGGACCAAGAGACCCAGTACTTC. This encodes CASSQDLTDQETQYF.

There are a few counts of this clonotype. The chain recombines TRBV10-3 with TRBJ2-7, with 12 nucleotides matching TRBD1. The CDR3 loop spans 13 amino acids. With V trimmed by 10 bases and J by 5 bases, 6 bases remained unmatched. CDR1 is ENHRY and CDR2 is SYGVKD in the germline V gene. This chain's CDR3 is CATSGTGGNEQYF. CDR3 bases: TGTGCCACCTCCGGGACAGGGGGCAACGAGCAGTACTTC.

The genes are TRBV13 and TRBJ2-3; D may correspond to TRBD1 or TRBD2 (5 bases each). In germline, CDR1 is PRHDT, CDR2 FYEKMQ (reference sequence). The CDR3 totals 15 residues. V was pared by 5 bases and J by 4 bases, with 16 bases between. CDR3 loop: CASSRGRGGADTQYF. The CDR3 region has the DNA TGTGCCAGCAGCAGGGGTCGCGGAGGCGCAGATACGCAGTATTTT.

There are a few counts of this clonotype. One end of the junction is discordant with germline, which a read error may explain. This CDR3 is CVSSSRPSGTRATQYF. In DNA form, the CDR3 reads TGTGTCAGCAGCTCCCGACCTTCCGGGACTAGAGCGACCCAGTACTTC. The gene calls are TRBV7-2 and TRBJ2-5, with 8 bases lining up with TRBD2. The germline V gene has CDR1 SGHTA and CDR2 FQGNSA. This CDR3 comprises 16 residues.

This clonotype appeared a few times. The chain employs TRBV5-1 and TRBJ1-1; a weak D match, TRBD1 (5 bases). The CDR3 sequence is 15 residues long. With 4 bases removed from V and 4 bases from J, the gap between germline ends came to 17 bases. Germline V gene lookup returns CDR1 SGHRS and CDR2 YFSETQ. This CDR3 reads CASSRGEVDGTEAFF. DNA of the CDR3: TGCGCCAGCAGCCGGGGGGAGGTTGACGGCACTGAAGCTTTCTTT.

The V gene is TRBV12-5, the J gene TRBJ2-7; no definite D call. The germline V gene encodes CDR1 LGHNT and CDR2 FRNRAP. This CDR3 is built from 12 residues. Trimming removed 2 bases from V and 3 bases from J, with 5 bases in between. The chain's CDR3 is CASGLWVYEQYF. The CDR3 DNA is TGTGCTAGTGGTTTGTGGGTCTACGAGCAGTACTTC. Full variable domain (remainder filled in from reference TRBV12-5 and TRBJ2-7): DARVTQTPRHKVTEMGQEVTMRCQPILGHNTVFWYRQTMMQGLELLAYFRNRAPLDDSGMPKDRFSAEMPDATLATLKIQPSEPRDSAVYFCASGLWVYEQYFGPGTRLTVT.

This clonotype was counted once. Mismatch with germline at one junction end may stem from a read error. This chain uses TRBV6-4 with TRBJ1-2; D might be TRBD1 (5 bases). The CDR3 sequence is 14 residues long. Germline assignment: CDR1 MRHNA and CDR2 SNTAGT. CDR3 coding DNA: TGTTCCAGCAGTGACTCGATGGGGCGCGGGGGCTACACCTTC. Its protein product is CSSSDSMGRGGYTF.

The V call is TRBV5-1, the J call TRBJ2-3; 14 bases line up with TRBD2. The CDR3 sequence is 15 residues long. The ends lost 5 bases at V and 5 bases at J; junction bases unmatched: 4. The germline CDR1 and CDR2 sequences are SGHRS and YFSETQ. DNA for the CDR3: TGCGCCAGCAGAATGGGACTAGCGGGAGAAGATACGCAGTATTTT. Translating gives CASRMGLAGEDTQYF.

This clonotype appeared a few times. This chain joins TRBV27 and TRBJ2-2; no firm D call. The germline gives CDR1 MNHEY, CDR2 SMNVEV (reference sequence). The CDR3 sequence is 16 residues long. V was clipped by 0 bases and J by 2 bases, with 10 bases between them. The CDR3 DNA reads TGTGCCAGCAGTTTATCAGGGCTATTAAACACCGGGGAGCTGTTTTTT. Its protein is CASSLSGLLNTGELFF.

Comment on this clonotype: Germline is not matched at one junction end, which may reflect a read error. CDR3 residues: CAGSLFLRGLRMNTEAFF. DNA for the CDR3: TGTGCCGGCAGCTTATTTCTTCGTGGGTTGAGAATGAACACTGAAGCTTTCTTT. The chain employs TRBV7-9 and TRBJ1-1; D is uncertain. Germline loops: CDR1 SEHNR, CDR2 FQNEAQ (reference sequence). This CDR3 comprises 18 residues.

CDR3 sequence (DNA): TGTGCCAGCCACAACGGGACTAGCGGGACTTACAATGAGCAGTTCTTC. It codes for CASHNGTSGTYNEQFF. The rearrangement uses TRBV21-1 and TRBJ2-1; the tabulated D call, TRBD2, remains unverified against the DNA. TRBV21-1 constitutes a pseudogene. CDR3 length: 16 amino acids.

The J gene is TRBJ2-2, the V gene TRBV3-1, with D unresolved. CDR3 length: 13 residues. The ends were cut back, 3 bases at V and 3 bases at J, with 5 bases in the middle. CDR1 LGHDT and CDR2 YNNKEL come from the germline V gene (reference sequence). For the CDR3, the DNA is TGTGCCAGCAGCCACTCCTACACCGGGGAGCTGTTTTTT. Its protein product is CASSHSYTGELFF.

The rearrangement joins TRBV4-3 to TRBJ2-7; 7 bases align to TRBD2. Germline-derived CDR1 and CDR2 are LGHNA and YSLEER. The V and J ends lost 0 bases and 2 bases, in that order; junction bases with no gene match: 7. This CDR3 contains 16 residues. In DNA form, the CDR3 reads TGCGCCAGCAGCCAAGAGGGGACTAAGCTTACCTACGAGCAGTACTTC. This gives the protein CASSQEGTKLTYEQYF.

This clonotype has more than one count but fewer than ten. The CDR3 sequence is CSASSFQGSSYEQYF. The CDR3 bases are TGCAGTGCTAGTTCCTTTCAGGGAAGCTCCTACGAGCAGTACTTC. The chain joins TRBV20-1 to TRBJ2-7; perhaps TRBD1 as D (5 bases). The germline gives CDR1 DFQATT, CDR2 SNEGSKA (reference sequence). V dropped 3 bases and J dropped 0 bases, with 15 bases sitting between them. CDR3 length equals 15 residues.

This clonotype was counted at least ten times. The CDR3 spells CASLRWTSTDTQYF. The CDR3 coding sequence is TGTGCCAGCCTCAGATGGACGAGCACAGATACGCAGTATTTT. The J gene is TRBJ2-3, the V gene TRBV2; no firm D call. The V end lost 8 bases, the J end lost 0 bases, and 12 bases lay between the germline ends. The CDR3 sequence is 14 residues long. CDR1 and CDR2 (germline): SNHLY, FYNNEI.

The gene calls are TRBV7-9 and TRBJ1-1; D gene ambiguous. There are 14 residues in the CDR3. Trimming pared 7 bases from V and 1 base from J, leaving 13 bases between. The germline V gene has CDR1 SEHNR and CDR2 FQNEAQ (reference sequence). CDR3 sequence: CASTLIDPNTEAFF. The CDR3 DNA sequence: TGTGCCAGCACCCTTATAGATCCGAACACTGAAGCTTTCTTT.

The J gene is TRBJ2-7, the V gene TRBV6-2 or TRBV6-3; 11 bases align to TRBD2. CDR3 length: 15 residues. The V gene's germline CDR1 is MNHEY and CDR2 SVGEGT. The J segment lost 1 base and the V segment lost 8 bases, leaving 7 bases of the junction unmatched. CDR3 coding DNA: TGTGCCAGCGCTTCCGGGACTAGCGGATCCTACGAGCAGTACTTC. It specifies CASASGTSGSYEQYF.

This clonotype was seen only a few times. CDR3 protein: CASTKVGLAEAFF. Here the CDR3 DNA reads TGTGCCAGCACCAAAGTCGGGTTAGCTGAAGCTTTCTTT. V and J are TRBV2 and TRBJ1-1; D call uncertain. V was trimmed by 7 bases and J by 6 bases, leaving 15 bases between them. This CDR3 has 13 amino acids. Germline V lookup: CDR1 SNHLY, CDR2 FYNNEI.

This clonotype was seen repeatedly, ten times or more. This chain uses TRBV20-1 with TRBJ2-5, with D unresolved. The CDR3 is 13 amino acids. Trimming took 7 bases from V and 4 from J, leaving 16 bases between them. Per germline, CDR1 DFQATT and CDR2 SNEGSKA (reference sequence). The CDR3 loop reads CSVRILAGETQYF. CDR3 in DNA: TGCAGTGTCAGGATTTTAGCAGGAGAGACCCAGTACTTC.

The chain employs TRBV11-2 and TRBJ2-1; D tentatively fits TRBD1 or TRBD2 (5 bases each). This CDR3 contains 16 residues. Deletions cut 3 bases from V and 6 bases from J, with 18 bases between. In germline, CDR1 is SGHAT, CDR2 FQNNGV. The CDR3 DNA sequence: TGTGCCAGCAGCTTTACTGGGGGTGTATCGGGCAATGAGCAGTTCTTC. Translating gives CASSFTGGVSGNEQFF. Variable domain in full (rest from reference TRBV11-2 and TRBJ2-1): EAGVAQSPRYKIIEKRQSVAFWCNPISGHATLYWYQQILGQGPKLLIQFQNNGVVDDSQLPKDRFSAERLKGVDSTLKIQPAKLEDSAVYLCASSFTGGVSGNEQFFGPGTRLTVL.

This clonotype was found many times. The DNA of the CDR3 is TGTGCCAGCAGCCACGCTGTAGGGTACGAGCAGTACTTC. Its translation is CASSHAVGYEQYF. The chain employs TRBV7-2 and TRBJ2-7; D unresolved. CDR1 SGHTA and CDR2 FQGNSA come from the germline V gene. There are 13 residues in the CDR3. V lost 5 bases to trimming and J lost 4 bases, with 12 bases between them.

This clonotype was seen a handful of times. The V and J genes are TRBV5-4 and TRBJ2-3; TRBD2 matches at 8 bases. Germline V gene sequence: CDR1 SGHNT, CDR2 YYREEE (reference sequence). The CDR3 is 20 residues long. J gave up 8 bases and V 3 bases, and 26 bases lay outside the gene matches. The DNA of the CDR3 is TGTGCCAGCAGCTCCCCCCTGGGGGCGGGAGGTACCCAAGAAGAATTTACGCAGTATTTT. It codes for CASSSPLGAGGTQEEFTQYF. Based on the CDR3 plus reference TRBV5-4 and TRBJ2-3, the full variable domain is ETGVTQSPTHLIKTRGQQVTLRCSSQSGHNTVSWYQQALGQGPQFIFQYYREEENGRGNFPPRFSGLQFPNYSSELNVNALELDDSALYLCASSSPLGAGGTQEEFTQYFGPGTRLTVL.